One sample yielded the 28 T cell receptor beta chains listed below, sequenced in a study of T cells in Graves' hyperthyroidism and ophthalmopathy. RNA transcripts were the template for amplifying TCR beta CDR3 regions. TCR CDR3 regions were first amplified by RT-PCR with HTBI primers. Each CDR3 protein is one row after TCRdb ran MiXCR on the multiplex PCR reads. The sample records hundreds of thousands of distinct CDR3 sequences, 30% to 40% being singletons. The sequencing sample was made of blood. The origin of the receptors is a woman between 40 and 50 years old with Graves' hyperthyroidism.

The chain couples TRBV15 to TRBJ1-5, with D maybe TRBD1 (6 bases). Per germline, CDR1 LNHNV and CDR2 YYDKDF (reference sequence). The CDR3 totals 13 residues. V was cut by 9 bases and J by 1 base, with 10 bases left in between. CDR3 protein: CATDDRSNQPQHF. The CDR3, as DNA: TGTGCCACAGACGACAGGAGCAATCAGCCCCAGCATTTT. The full variable domain, in which reference TRBV15 and TRBJ1-5 provide the parts outside the CDR3, is DAMVIQNPRYQVTQFGKPVTLSCSQTLNHNVMYWYQQKSSQAPKLLFHYYDKDFNNEADTPDNFQSRRPNTSFCFLDIRSPGLGDTAMYLCATDDRSNQPQHFGDGTRLSIL.

Regarding this clonotype: One end of the junction varies from germline; a read error may be responsible. The V gene is TRBV13, the J gene TRBJ2-5; D remains unclear. In germline, CDR1 is PRHDT, CDR2 FYEKMQ (reference sequence). This CDR3 has 8 amino acids. The CDR3 coding sequence is TGTGCCAGCAGCTCCAACGCCTTC. Its protein product is CASSSNAF.

This clonotype was seen many times. The chain has TRBV10-3 and TRBJ2-7; perhaps TRBD1 as D (6 bases). CDR3 length equals 13 residues. The germline V gene has CDR1 ENHRY and CDR2 SYGVKD. Trimming took off 11 bases at V and 0 bases at J, with 14 bases between the two ends. As DNA, the CDR3 is TGTGCCGTCGCCGGACAGAACTCCTACGAGCAGTACTTC. Amino acid sequence: CAVAGQNSYEQYF.

The gene calls are TRBV3-1 and TRBJ1-1, with 7 bases that match TRBD1. Germline V CDR1 and CDR2: LGHDT, YNNKEL (reference sequence). This CDR3 has 13 residues. V gave up 2 bases and J gave up 11 bases; unmatched junction bases: 8. CDR3 DNA sequence: TGTGCCAGCAGCCAATTTTCTACAGGGGTTGCTTTCTTT. Encoded protein: CASSQFSTGVAFF.

The chain couples TRBV6-5 to TRBJ1-5; D is undetermined. Germline-derived CDR1 and CDR2 are MNHEY and SVGAGI. Trimming stripped 0 bases from V and 3 bases from J, with 9 bases between. CDR3 length: 15 amino acids. The CDR3 loop is CASSYSLGVNQPQHF. DNA for the CDR3: TGTGCCAGCAGTTACTCGTTGGGAGTCAATCAGCCCCAGCATTTT.

This clonotype was seen more than once but under ten times. The rearrangement joins TRBV4-3 to TRBJ1-5, with D possibly being TRBD1 (6 bases). The germline V and J ends were trimmed by 0 bases and 4 bases, with 10 bases remaining between them. Looked up from germline, CDR1 is LGHNA and CDR2 is YSLEER. The CDR3 consists of 15 residues. The CDR3 DNA follows: TGCGCCAGCAGCCAAGATGGGACAAGTAATCAGCCCCAGCATTTT. Protein sequence: CASSQDGTSNQPQHF.

This chain connects TRBV7-2 to TRBJ2-7, with D possibly being TRBD1 (6 bases). The CDR3 loop spans 14 amino acids. V was clipped by 5 bases and J by 6 bases, with 17 bases between them. Germline loops: CDR1 SGHTA, CDR2 FQGNSA. CDR3 in DNA: TGTGCCAGCAGCCAAGGCCCAGGGGCCAGCGAGCAGTACTTC. This translates into CASSQGPGASEQYF.

This clonotype turned up a few times. This chain links TRBV7-6 with TRBJ2-7; D ambiguous. V gave up 1 base and J gave up 0 bases, with 7 bases separating them. Germline V CDR1 and CDR2: SGHVS, FNYEAQ. This CDR3 has 14 amino acids. Here the CDR3 DNA reads TGTGCCAGCAGCTTAGAGGTAGACTCCTACGAGCAGTACTTC. This sequence encodes CASSLEVDSYEQYF.

V is TRBV11-1 and J is TRBJ2-2; a weak D match, TRBD1 (6 bases). This CDR3 is 15 amino acids long. Germline V gene data show CDR1 as SGHAT and CDR2 as FQDESV (reference sequence). The ends were cut back, 5 bases at V and 1 base at J, with 11 bases in the middle. The CDR3 nucleotides read TGTGCCAGCAGCCAATCGGGACAGAACACCGGGGAGCTGTTTTTT. This codes for CASSQSGQNTGELFF.

Concerning this clonotype: A junction end diverges from the germline sequence, so it may reflect a read error. This chain links TRBV7-9 with TRBJ2-5, with D tentatively TRBD1 (6 bases). The length of the CDR3 is 13 residues. CDR1 and CDR2 from the germline V gene are SEHNR and FQNEAQ (reference sequence). The CDR3 spells CASRARGDGAVHF. In nucleotides, the CDR3 is TGTGCCAGCAGGGCCAGGGGAGACGGAGCGGTGCACTTC.

The chain joins TRBV6-1 to TRBJ2-2, with TRBD1 matching 10 bases. The CDR3 contains 16 residues. CDR1 and CDR2 from the germline V gene are MNHNS and SASEGT. Trimming cost V 6 bases and J 1 base; bases outside gene matches: 5. DNA for the CDR3: TGTGCCAGCAGCGAACGGACAGGGGGGAACACCGGGGAGCTGTTTTTT. It translates to CASSERTGGNTGELFF.

This clonotype has just a few counts. The chain joins TRBV12-3 or TRBV12-4 to TRBJ2-5; TRBD1 matches at 7 bases. CDR3 size: 14 residues. After removal of 6 bases from V and 0 bases from J, the junction contained 4 bases not matched to a gene. The CDR3 region has the DNA TGTGCCAGCAGATTGACAGGGAACCAAGAGACCCAGTACTTC. It codes for CASRLTGNQETQYF.

This clonotype has ten or more counts. The rearrangement joins TRBV7-2 to TRBJ2-7, with a possible D match to TRBD1 (6 bases). Germline CDR1 and CDR2: SGHTA and FQGNSA. CDR3 length equals 15 residues. V gave up 4 bases and J gave up 0 bases, with 13 bases separating them. In DNA form, the CDR3 reads TGTGCCAGCAGCTACACACAGGGCACCTCCTACGAGCAGTACTTC. This gives the protein CASSYTQGTSYEQYF. Together with reference TRBV7-2 and TRBJ2-7, the CDR3 gives the full variable domain: GAGVSQSPSNKVTEKGKDVELRCDPISGHTALYWYRQSLGQGLEFLIYFQGNSAPDKSGLPSDRFSAERTGGSVSTLTIQRTQQEDSAVYLCASSYTQGTSYEQYFGPGTRLTVT.

This clonotype was recorded many times. The genes are TRBV25-1 and TRBJ1-1; no clear D. The CDR3 loop spans 14 amino acids. With 10 bases removed from V and 0 bases from J, the gap between germline ends came to 15 bases. Germline CDR1 is MGHDK and CDR2 is SYGVNS. The CDR3 bases are TGTGCCACCTCCCCCGACCAGTTGAACACTGAAGCTTTCTTT. Residues: CATSPDQLNTEAFF.

For this clonotype: A much larger clone lies a single base off, so this may be a read error. The rearrangement links TRBV29-1 to TRBJ1-2, with unresolved D. The CDR3 loop spans 13 amino acids. CDR1 is SQVTM and CDR2 is ANQGSEA in the germline V gene. CDR3 coding DNA: TGCAGCGTCCGGACGGTGGCTAACTATGGCCACACCTTC. Translation gives CSVRTVANYGHTF.

This clonotype was seen repeatedly, ten times or more. This chain connects TRBV28 to TRBJ2-7, with a weak D call TRBD1 (7 bases). V was clipped by 5 bases and J by 5 bases, with 19 bases between them. The germline CDR1 and CDR2 sequences are MDHEN and SYDVKM. CDR3 length: 15 residues. CDR3 bases: TGTGCCAGCAGTACACCCCGGGGCAGGGGGGACGAGCAGTACTTC. Translation: CASSTPRGRGDEQYF.

This clonotype showed up just a few times. V gene TRBV7-9 combines with J gene TRBJ2-7; 9 nucleotides match TRBD2. V trimming: 6 bases; J trimming: 1 base; junction bases outside the gene matches: 16. The germline V gene has CDR1 SEHNR and CDR2 FQNEAQ (reference sequence). The length of the CDR3 is 18 residues. CDR3 bases: TGTGCCAGCAGTCCACCGGGACTAGCTCACCGAATTTCCTACGAGCAGTACTTC. This translates into CASSPPGLAHRISYEQYF.

This clonotype was detected ten times or more. CDR3 residues: CSVTLTTGPINYGYTF. CDR3 in DNA: TGCAGCGTGACACTTACGACCGGGCCCATTAACTATGGCTACACCTTC. The chain recombines TRBV29-1 with TRBJ1-2, with no clear D. This CDR3 is 16 amino acids long. V was clipped by 6 bases and J by 1 base, with 21 bases between them. Germline values: CDR1 SQVTM, CDR2 ANQGSEA. Supplemented by reference TRBV29-1 and TRBJ1-2, the full variable domain reads SAVISQKPSRDICQRGTSLTIQCQVDSQVTMMFWYRQQPGQSLTLIATANQGSEATYESGFVIDKFPISRPNLTFSTLTVSNMSPEDSSIYLCSVTLTTGPINYGYTFGSGTRLTVV.

The V gene is TRBV7-9, the J gene TRBJ1-1, with D perhaps TRBD1 (5 bases). This CDR3 has 17 residues. Germline V gene lookup returns CDR1 SEHNR and CDR2 FQNEAQ (reference sequence). V lost 1 base to trimming and J lost 1 base, with 16 bases between them. This CDR3 is CASSLEVGRAKNTEAFF. As DNA, the CDR3 is TGTGCCAGCAGCTTAGAGGTGGGACGGGCCAAGAACACTGAAGCTTTCTTT.

The chain employs TRBV19 and TRBJ1-4; 10 bases agree with TRBD1. The CDR3 totals 15 residues. Germline V gene sequence: CDR1 LNHDA, CDR2 SQIVND (reference sequence). V lost 4 bases, J lost 7 bases, and 6 bases stayed unmatched. CDR3 amino acids: CASSSTDRGREKLFF. The DNA for the CDR3 is TGTGCCAGTAGTAGCACAGACAGGGGGCGTGAAAAACTGTTTTTT. The variable domain in full, with the rest retrieved from reference TRBV19 and TRBJ1-4, is DGGITQSPKYLFRKEGQNVTLSCEQNLNHDAMYWYRQDPGQGLRLIYYSQIVNDFQKGDIAEGYSVSREKKESFPLTVTSAQKNPTAFYLCASSSTDRGREKLFFGSGTQLSVL.

The CDR3 is CASSLVAGPPSGEQYF. CDR3 coding DNA: TGTGCCAGCAGCTTAGTGGCGGGACCGCCTTCCGGCGAGCAGTACTTC. The chain employs TRBV7-2 and TRBJ2-7, with D possibly being TRBD2 (6 bases). V shed 1 base and J shed 6 bases, with 19 bases lying between them. Germline CDR1 reads SGHTA; CDR2 reads FQGNSA. The CDR3 extends over 16 amino acids.

This clonotype showed up many times. The chain uses TRBV2 and TRBJ1-1; the D gene is possibly TRBD1 (5 bases). The CDR3 loop spans 12 amino acids. The germline V gene has CDR1 SNHLY and CDR2 FYNNEI. Trimming took off 7 bases at V and 7 bases at J, with 13 bases between the two ends. The CDR3 bases are TGTGCCAGCACTACCAGACAGTTTGAAGCTTTCTTT. Encoded protein: CASTTRQFEAFF.

This clonotype showed up many times. The J gene is TRBJ1-1, the V gene TRBV7-9; no clear D gene. CDR1 SEHNR and CDR2 FQNEAQ come from the germline V gene (reference sequence). This CDR3 region has 13 residues. With 4 bases removed from V and 2 bases from J, the gap between germline ends came to 8 bases. In DNA, the CDR3 is TGTGCCAGCAGCTCTGACCCAAACACTGAAGCTTTCTTT. Amino acids: CASSSDPNTEAFF.

This clonotype was recorded at least ten times. The V gene is TRBV7-9, the J gene TRBJ1-2, with 8 bases matching TRBD1. Trimming at V came to 5 bases and at J to 5 bases, leaving 25 bases not matched to a gene. This CDR3 contains 20 residues. CDR1 is SEHNR, CDR2 FQNEAQ, per germline (reference sequence). This CDR3 reads CASSPFPAIRDRRSLYGYTF. The CDR3 coding sequence is TGTGCCAGCAGCCCATTCCCGGCGATAAGGGACAGGAGGTCTCTATATGGCTACACCTTC.

This clonotype was found many times. This sequence joins TRBV4-1 and TRBJ2-6, with D possibly being TRBD1 (6 bases). Trimming took off 0 bases at V and 5 bases at J, with 8 bases between the two ends. The CDR3 loop spans 15 amino acids. Germline-derived CDR1 and CDR2 are MGHRA and YSYEKL. The CDR3 region has the DNA TGCGCCAGCAGCCAAGAGAGGGGGAGGGCCAACGTCCTGACTTTC. The encoded protein is CASSQERGRANVLTF.

The table lists this clonotype with a few counts. Relative to the germline gene, one junction end is altered; a read error may explain this. The chain has TRBV6-2 or TRBV6-3 and TRBJ1-6; no clear D. The CDR3 runs to 16 residues. Germline loops: CDR1 MNHEY, CDR2 SVGEGT. DNA for the CDR3: TGTGCCAGCAGTGACTCATCGGCCACTTATAATTCACCCCTCCACTTT. Its protein is CASSDSSATYNSPLHF.

The chain uses TRBV4-3 and TRBJ2-2; D gene uncertain. Germline CDR1 and CDR2: LGHNA and YSLEER. V shed 0 bases and J shed 5 bases, with 10 bases lying between them. The CDR3 has 15 amino acids. The CDR3 sequence: CASSQDYPGTGELFF. The CDR3 DNA reads TGCGCCAGCAGCCAAGATTACCCCGGAACCGGGGAGCTGTTTTTT.

At least ten counts were recorded for this clonotype. The chain uses TRBV24-1 and TRBJ2-5; D gene ambiguous. The germline CDR1 and CDR2 sequences are KGHDR and SFDVKD. Deletions cut 3 bases from V and 5 bases from J, with 12 bases between. This CDR3 contains 14 residues. This CDR3 is CATSDPGPGETQYF. CDR3 coding DNA: TGTGCCACCAGTGATCCGGGCCCCGGGGAGACCCAGTACTTC.